This entry describes one T cell receptor beta chain. What it binds is unknown. This sample was taken from a study of shared clonotypes between healthy human individuals. Broader study findings: Generation of non-shared clonotypes was less probable than generation of clonotypes shared by all four donors.

The CDR3 spans 16 residues. With V trimmed by 6 bases and J by 2 bases, 6 bases remained unmatched. Germline CDR1 SNHLY, CDR2 FYNNEI. Some clones are missing from TCRdb's copy, which holds only in-frame ones; the method was immunoSEQ multiplex PCR. The sample carries millions of clones, 85% to 95% recorded once. The chain links TRBV2 to TRBJ2-1; TRBD2 matches at 11 bases. This clonotype was sampled from a man younger than 35 in good health. Some clones in this sample may be carry-over from other donors' samples. The source material was naive CD4+ T cells from PBMCs. Subset defined: CD45RA+ positively selected. The CDR3: CASRDRTSGPYNEQFF. DNA for the CDR3: TGTGCCAGCAGGGACAGGACTAGCGGGCCCTACAATGAGCAGTTCTTC. Full variable domain (remainder filled in from reference TRBV2 and TRBJ2-1): EPEVTQTPSHQVTQMGQEVILRCVPISNHLYFYWYRQILGQKVEFLVSFYNNEISEKSEIFDDQFSVERPDGSNFTLKIRSTKLEDSAMYFCASRDRTSGPYNEQFFGPGTRLTVL.